Listed here are 7 T cell receptor beta chains from one sample, sequenced in a study of tumor-infiltrating lymphocytes in primary liver carcinoma. Reverse transcription of roughly 470 ng total RNA with a constant-region primer produced TCR beta cDNA. Each TCR beta library was derived from three nested multiplex PCR rounds that employed slightly modified ARM-PCR. TRBV1-TRBV30 forward primers paired with a C-beta reverse primer were used in the first two PCR rounds, which ran roughly 10 cycles each. TCRdb itself ran the multiplex PCR reads through MiXCR, one entry per CDR3 protein. The sample lists about 120,000 distinct CDR3 sequences, around two thirds occurring once. DNA and RNA were both co-extracted from approximately 20-30 mg of bulk tissue that had not been sorted. The sample taken for sequencing was tumor-adjacent normal liver tissue. The receptors shown here come from a woman aged 55-75 years with primary liver carcinoma and hepatitis B virus infection.

Concerning this clonotype itself: A much larger clone lies one base from this, so it may be a read error. No conserved phenylalanine or tryptophan ends this CDR3, so it is likely a read error. CDR3 protein: CASSSRRTDRDTQYS. In DNA form, the CDR3 reads TGTGCCAGCAGCTCACGTCGGACAGACAGAGATACGCAGTATTCT. This chain uses TRBV5-4 with TRBJ2-3, with D possibly being TRBD1 (6 bases). CDR3 length: 15 residues. The ends were cut back, 3 bases at V and 5 bases at J, with 16 bases in the middle. CDR1 and CDR2 from the germline V gene are SGHNT and YYREEE (reference sequence).

V is TRBV29-1 and J is TRBJ1-2; TRBD1 is a possible D gene (5 bases). There are 11 residues in the CDR3. The germline V and J ends were trimmed by 8 bases and 7 bases, with 14 bases remaining between them. The germline gives CDR1 SQVTM, CDR2 ANQGSEA. The CDR3 nucleotides are TGCAGCATTGCGGGGCAGCTTGGCTACACCTTC. It is translated as CSIAGQLGYTF. The variable domain in full, with the rest retrieved from reference TRBV29-1 and TRBJ1-2, is SAVISQKPSRDICQRGTSLTIQCQVDSQVTMMFWYRQQPGQSLTLIATANQGSEATYESGFVIDKFPISRPNLTFSTLTVSNMSPEDSSIYLCSIAGQLGYTFGSGTRLTVV.

About this clonotype itself: No conserved phenylalanine or tryptophan is present at the end of the CDR3, so a read error is the likely explanation. The chain couples TRBV29-1 to TRBJ2-6; D is tentatively TRBD1 or TRBD2 (5 bases each). CDR3 length: 16 residues. Germline CDR1 SQVTM, CDR2 ANQGSEA. Trimming removed 2 bases from V and 4 bases from J, with 15 bases in between. The CDR3 sequence: CSVETGRVSGANVLTL. The CDR3 DNA sequence: TGCAGCGTTGAAACGGGACGGGTATCCGGGGCCAACGTCCTGACTTTA.

This chain joins TRBV28 and TRBJ2-1, with 10 positions matching TRBD2. CDR3 size: 17 residues. CDR1 MDHEN and CDR2 SYDVKM come from the germline V gene. V shed 7 bases and J 8 bases; nucleotides not matched to a gene: 17. The CDR3 sequence: CASNRDRRLAGDYEQFF. As DNA, the CDR3 is TGTGCCAGCAACCGCGACAGGAGGCTAGCGGGAGACTATGAGCAGTTCTTC.

In the case of this clonotype: The junction departs from the called germline gene at one end, perhaps through a read error. This rearrangement joins TRBV28 to TRBJ1-2, with 7 bases matching TRBD1. The germline gives CDR1 MDHEN, CDR2 SYDVKM. CDR3 length equals 14 residues. The CDR3 nucleotides are TGTACCAGCAGTCGGTCTTCAGGGGGCTATGGCTACACCTTC. This sequence encodes CTSSRSSGGYGYTF.

This clonotype was detected only once. The chain uses TRBV5-1 and TRBJ2-2; no reliable D call. The CDR3 sequence is 13 residues long. Germline CDR1 is SGHRS and CDR2 is YFSETQ. V lost 3 bases and J 9 bases, leaving 12 bases between the germline ends. CDR3 nucleotides: TGCGCCAGCAGCTCCAGTGTTACCAGGGAGCTGTTTTTT. Protein sequence: CASSSSVTRELFF.

In the case of this clonotype: A much larger clone sits a single nucleotide away, making a read error possible. The chain employs TRBV14 and TRBJ2-1; D is perhaps TRBD2 (7 bases). The V and J ends lost 3 bases and 5 bases respectively, with 17 bases between them. The CDR3 covers 16 residues. Germline CDR1 and CDR2: SGHDN and FVKESK. The CDR3 sequence is CASSQDSGMWHNEQFF. The CDR3 nucleotides read TGTGCCAGCAGCCAGGACAGCGGGATGTGGCACAATGAGCAGTTCTTC.